The TCR beta chain under discussion was sequenced for a study of CD4 T cells in relation to SARS-CoV-2 and coronaviruses. Method: immunoSEQ multiplex PCR; TCRdb's copy keeps in-frame clones and lacks some. This table holds around 32,000 clones, 76% found once. As concerns this clone: The antigen remains undetermined.

Germline V lookup: CDR1 SGHTA, CDR2 FQGTGA. V shed 2 bases and J 9 bases; nucleotides not matched to a gene: 5. The CDR3 spans 15 residues. Before the COVID-19 pandemic, during about 2010-2019, CD4+ T cells were taken from unexposed donors. After about 11 days of culture, CD4+ T cells were isolated. As cell numbers allowed, unexposed-donor CD4+ T cells faced SARS-CoV-2 S/N and four cold-coronavirus spikes. Fresh IL-2 medium replaced half the medium on days 3 and 7. The receptor comes from a human donor in good health. The sample comprised CD4+ T cells from PBMCs, cultured in vitro. The rearrangement uses TRBV7-3 and TRBJ2-1, with 12 bases fitting TRBD2. The CDR3 sequence: CASSLFLAGGREQFF. The CDR3 DNA reads as TGTGCCAGCAGCTTATTCCTAGCGGGAGGGCGTGAGCAGTTCTTC.